This T cell receptor (beta chain) was obtained from a study of cytomegalovirus exposure and HLA in healthy donors. PCR amplification relied on 60 Vbeta primers (plus 13 Jbeta primers). Source study methods: Per a later analysis, the number of unique TCR beta chains was approximately 80 million, of which about 11 million were shared. Using immunoSEQ multiplex PCR, the repertoire was profiled, and TCRdb retains in-frame clones only, with some absent. D and trimming come from the DNA, and the V and J calls and clone size come from that table. The sample contains about 200,000 clones, about 88% of which appear only once. Regarding the study as a whole: As immune exposure information, only CMV serostatus was available. V- and J-gene trimming of TCR beta was linked (in a later analysis) to a missense DCLRE1C variant. Segments of the TCR beta V type were, in most cases, productive about 87% or about 30% of the time in an earlier analysis.

Concerning this clone itself: Its antigen remains unknown.

Germline V gene lookup returns CDR1 SGHRS and CDR2 YFSETQ. The CDR3 spans 14 residues. Trimming removed 0 bases from V and 8 bases from J, with 15 bases in between. The TCR comes from a woman aged 25 to 45 in good health and CMV-seronegative. The source material was PBMCs. V gene TRBV5-1 combines with J gene TRBJ2-7, with D possibly being TRBD2 (5 bases). The CDR3 protein is CASSLEWAGGQQYF. The CDR3 DNA is TGCGCCAGCAGCTTGGAGTGGGCAGGCGGGCAGCAGTACTTC.